The 13 T cell receptor beta chains given below trace back to one sample, sequenced in a study of control samples from healthy donors and cancer patients. Assay used: immunoSEQ multiplex PCR; TCRdb lists only in-frame clones, some missing. The sample shows fewer than 200,000 clones, approximately 94% of them seen only once. Sequenced input: PBMCs. These receptors were obtained from a man aged 60 to 75 with colorectal cancer.

V usage is TRBV5-1 and J usage is TRBJ2-3; D may correspond to TRBD1 or TRBD2 (5 bases each). The CDR3 is 15 amino acids. Trimming pared 4 bases from V and 0 bases from J, leaving 12 bases between. In germline, CDR1 is SGHRS, CDR2 YFSETQ. The CDR3: CASSRDPSSTDTQYF. The DNA of the CDR3 is TGCGCCAGCAGCAGGGACCCCTCTAGCACAGATACGCAGTATTTT. Variable domain in full (rest from reference TRBV5-1 and TRBJ2-3): KAGVTQTPRYLIKTRGQQVTLSCSPISGHRSVSWYQQTPGQGLQFLFEYFSETQRNKGNFPGRFSGRQFSNSRSEMNVSTLELGDSALYLCASSRDPSSTDTQYFGPGTRLTVL.

The chain carries TRBV6-2 or TRBV6-3 and TRBJ2-1, with TRBD2 identical over 7 bases. With 4 bases clipped from V and 9 bases from J, the junction kept 9 bases outside the gene matches. Germline CDR1 and CDR2: MNHEY and SVGEGT. The CDR3 covers 14 residues. The CDR3 nucleotides read TGTGCCAGCAGTTCGCAGATAACTAGCGCTGAGCAGTTCTTC. This encodes CASSSQITSAEQFF.

CDR3 DNA: TGCGCCAGCAGCCAAGGACGGGGGTTAGCCAAAAACATTCAGTACTTC. It codes for CASSQGRGLAKNIQYF. This chain connects TRBV4-1 to TRBJ2-4, with D perhaps TRBD2 (6 bases). Germline CDR1 and CDR2: MGHRA and YSYEKL. Deletions cut 1 base from V and 0 bases from J, with 10 bases between. This CDR3 contains 16 residues.

The rearrangement uses TRBV30 and TRBJ1-3; TRBD1 might be the D (6 bases). The V end was cut by 7 bases, the J end by 0 bases, with 7 bases between. Germline values: CDR1 GTSNPN, CDR2 SVGIG (reference sequence). The CDR3 extends over 12 amino acids. The chain's CDR3 is CASQGSGNTIYF. The CDR3 DNA reads TGTGCCTCACAGGGCTCTGGAAACACCATATATTTT.

J is TRBJ2-3 and V is TRBV6-5; 10 bases are a match to TRBD2. CDR1 MNHEY and CDR2 SVGAGI come from the germline V gene. J was trimmed by 5 bases and V by 6 bases; bases with no gene match: 8. The length of the CDR3 is 15 residues. The CDR3 loop reads CASRRSGGEGDTQYF. CDR3 nucleotides: TGTGCCAGCAGGCGAAGCGGGGGGGAAGGAGATACGCAGTATTTT.

This rearrangement joins TRBV19 to TRBJ1-3, with 9 bases that match TRBD1. V dropped 5 bases and J dropped 1; count of bases not matched to a gene: 9. Germline-derived CDR1 and CDR2 are LNHDA and SQIVND (reference sequence). CDR3 length: 17 amino acids. This CDR3 reads CASSPRTGAGSGNTIYF. The CDR3 bases are TGTGCCAGTAGTCCCCGGACAGGGGCAGGTTCTGGAAACACCATATATTTT. Based on the CDR3 plus reference TRBV19 and TRBJ1-3, the full variable domain is DGGITQSPKYLFRKEGQNVTLSCEQNLNHDAMYWYRQDPGQGLRLIYYSQIVNDFQKGDIAEGYSVSREKKESFPLTVTSAQKNPTAFYLCASSPRTGAGSGNTIYFGEGSWLTVV.

Concerning this clone: A read error may produce the germline difference seen at one junction end. The V gene is TRBV5-4, the J gene TRBJ1-3; 9 nucleotides line up with TRBD1. The germline V gene has CDR1 SGHNT and CDR2 YYREEE (reference sequence). The CDR3 sequence is 17 residues long. This CDR3 is CASSVGQGGGKGSTIYF. DNA for the CDR3: TGTGCCAGCAGCGTGGGACAGGGTGGAGGGAAGGGAAGCACCATATATTTT.

J is TRBJ1-3 and V is TRBV6-1; D remains ambiguous. Germline V CDR1 and CDR2: MNHNS, SASEGT. This CDR3 region has 15 residues. V shed 0 bases and J shed 0 bases, with 6 bases lying between them. The DNA for the CDR3 is TGTGCCAGCAGTGAAGCTACAGCCTCTGGAAACACCATATATTTT. It is translated as CASSEATASGNTIYF.

The table lists this clone with a few counts. The chain couples TRBV11-3 to TRBJ2-3; 9 bases are shared with TRBD1. After removal of 1 base from V and 1 base from J, the junction contained 0 bases not matched to a gene. CDR1 is SGHNT, CDR2 YENEEA, per germline. CDR3 length equals 15 residues. The DNA for the CDR3 is TGTGCCAGCAGCTTAGGACAGGGGGGCACAGATACGCAGTATTTT. Amino acids: CASSLGQGGTDTQYF.

The V and J genes are TRBV19 and TRBJ2-1, with 7 bases fitting TRBD1. Germline V gene data show CDR1 as LNHDA and CDR2 as SQIVND (reference sequence). V dropped 7 bases and J dropped 7; count of bases not matched to a gene: 7. There are 13 residues in the CDR3. CDR3 DNA sequence: TGTGCCAGTACCCGCGACAGGGCAAATGAGCAGTTCTTC. It is translated as CASTRDRANEQFF.

V gene TRBV29-1 combines with J gene TRBJ2-7; D not resolved. The CDR3 sequence is 11 residues long. Trimming shortened V by 2 bases and J by 7 bases, and 9 bases separated the two germline ends. Germline CDR1 SQVTM, CDR2 ANQGSEA. The CDR3 coding sequence is TGCAGCGTTGAATTGGGCTCGGAGCAGTACTTC. The encoded protein is CSVELGSEQYF.

The chain links TRBV2 to TRBJ1-4, with a tentative D call TRBD1 (5 bases). Germline CDR1 is SNHLY and CDR2 is FYNNEI. V lost 4 bases to trimming and J lost 5 bases, with 8 bases between them. The CDR3 has 13 residues. CDR3 DNA sequence: TGTGCCAGCAGTGGCAGGGTCAATGAAAAACTGTTTTTT. Encoded protein: CASSGRVNEKLFF.

V gene TRBV6-6 combines with J gene TRBJ1-2, with a possible D match to TRBD1 (5 bases). This CDR3 has 13 residues. The germline V gene has CDR1 MNHNY and CDR2 SVGAGI (reference sequence). Trimming pared 5 bases from V and 4 bases from J, leaving 11 bases between. In DNA form, the CDR3 reads TGTGCCAGCAGTCCCGGGACGTCCTATGGCTACACCTTC. Protein sequence: CASSPGTSYGYTF.